The rows below give T cell receptor beta chains drawn from one sample of a study of vaccination effects on CD4 cells after COVID-19. Sequencing used immunoSEQ multiplex PCR; TCRdb keeps in-frame clones, though not all of them. The table has 60,000 to 90,000 clones, roughly four fifths seen once. Which antigens these TCRs recognize remains unknown. Here the sequenced sample was CD4+ T cells from PBMCs cultured with HCoV-229E spike peptides, taken after COVID-19 vaccination. These receptors originate from a human donor who received a COVID-19 vaccine. The CDR3 runs from the conserved cysteine through the conserved F or W. D genes are given only for firm matches. For some rows the clone size is stated as once, few or many, or as a class when expanded; others skip it.

.	.	TRBV10-1	TRBJ1-2	CATWDRFFGYTF	TGCGCCACCTGGGACCGATTTTTCGGCTACACCTTC
.	TRBD2	TRBV9	TRBJ2-5	CASSLRGASGQETQYF	TGTGCCAGCAGCCTACGAGGGGCTAGCGGGCAAGAGACCCAGTACTTC
few	TRBD2	TRBV5-1	TRBJ2-1	CASSLTSGGAGEQFF	TGCGCCAGCAGCCTGACTAGCGGGGGGGCGGGTGAGCAGTTCTTC
few	.	TRBV7-9	TRBJ1-1	CASSSQSSGTEAFF	TGTGCCAGCAGCTCACAGAGTTCTGGGACTGAAGCTTTCTTT
.	TRBD2	TRBV3-1/TRBV3-2	TRBJ2-5	CASSLGTTQETQYF	TGTGCCAGCAGCCTCGGGACTACCCAAGAGACCCAGTACTTC
once	TRBD1	TRBV7-9	TRBJ2-1	CASSTPGQGVPSSYNEQFF	TGTGCCAGCAGCACCCCGGGACAGGGTGTCCCTAGCTCCTACAATGAGCAGTTCTTC
few	TRBD1	TRBV4-3	TRBJ1-6	CASSQTGGAPPLHF	TGCGCCAGCAGCCAAACAGGGGGGGCCCCACCCCTCCACTTT
.	TRBD2	TRBV9	TRBJ2-1	CASSAPQILAGGYNEQFF	TGTGCCAGCAGCGCCCCCCAAATCCTAGCGGGGGGCTACAATGAGCAGTTCTTC
.	.	TRBV10-2	TRBJ2-2	CASRLGGPSTGELFF	TGCGCCAGCAGGCTAGGGGGGCCTAGCACCGGGGAGCTGTTTTTT
.	.	TRBV4-3	TRBJ1-6	CASSQGRYNSPLHF	TGCGCCAGCAGCCAAGGACGGTATAATTCACCCCTCCACTTT
.	.	TRBV5-5	TRBJ2-3	CASSLTAATSTDTQYF	TGTGCCAGCAGCTTGACAGCAGCTACTAGCACAGATACGCAGTATTTT
few	.	TRBV3-1/TRBV3-2	TRBJ1-3	CASSRQTVSGNTIYF	TGTGCCAGCAGCCGACAGACTGTCTCTGGAAACACCATATATTTT
.	TRBD1	TRBV18	TRBJ1-4	CASSPLTGLETNEKLFF	TGTGCCAGCTCACCACTGACAGGGTTGGAAACTAATGAAAAACTGTTTTTT
.	.	TRBV5-8	TRBJ1-1	CASSPRQLQTEAFF	TGTGCCAGCTCCCCTCGCCAGCTCCAAACTGAAGCTTTCTTT
.	.	TRBV9	TRBJ2-3	CASSAGRGTDTQYF	TGTGCCAGCAGCGCGGGGCGGGGCACAGATACGCAGTATTTT
.	TRBD2	TRBV6-6	TRBJ2-3	CASSTLGGEHTQYF	TGTGCCAGCAGTACCCTTGGGGGGGAACATACGCAGTATTTT
.	.	TRBV6-2/TRBV6-3	TRBJ1-6	CASSSPVRQLNSPLHF	TGTGCCAGCAGCTCCCCCGTTCGACAGTTGAATTCACCCCTCCACTTT
.	TRBD1	TRBV18	TRBJ1-6	CASSRDRDSPLHF	TGTGCCAGCTCACGGGACAGGGATTCACCCCTCCACTTT